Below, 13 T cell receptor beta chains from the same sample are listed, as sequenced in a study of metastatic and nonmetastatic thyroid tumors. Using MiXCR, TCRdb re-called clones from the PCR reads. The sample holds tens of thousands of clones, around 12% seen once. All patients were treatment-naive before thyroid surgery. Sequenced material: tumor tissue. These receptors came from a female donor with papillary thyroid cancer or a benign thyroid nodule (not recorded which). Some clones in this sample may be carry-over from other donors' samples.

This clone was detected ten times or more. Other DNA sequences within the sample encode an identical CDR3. This chain's CDR3 is CSVEAGGAEQYF. CDR3 nucleotides: TGCAGCGTTGAAGCCGGGGGGGCCGAGCAGTACTTC. The V and J genes are TRBV29-1 and TRBJ2-7; 8 bases are a match to TRBD2. Trimming removed 1 base from V and 6 bases from J; junction bases left unmatched: 2. In germline, CDR1 is SQVTM, CDR2 ANQGSEA. The CDR3 is made up of 12 amino acids.

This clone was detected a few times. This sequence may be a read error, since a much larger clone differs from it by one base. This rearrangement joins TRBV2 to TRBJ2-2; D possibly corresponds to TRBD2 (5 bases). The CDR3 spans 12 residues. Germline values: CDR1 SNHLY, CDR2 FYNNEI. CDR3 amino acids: CASRSLAGDLFF. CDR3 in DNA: TGTGCCAGCAGGAGCCTCGCCGGGGATCTGTTTTTT.

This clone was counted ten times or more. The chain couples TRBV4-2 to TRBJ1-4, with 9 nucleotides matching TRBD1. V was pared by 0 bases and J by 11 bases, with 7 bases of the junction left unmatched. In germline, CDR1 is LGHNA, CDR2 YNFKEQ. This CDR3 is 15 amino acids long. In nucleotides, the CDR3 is TGTGCCAGCAGCCAAGATCCGGGACAGGGTACCAAACTGTTTTTT. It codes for CASSQDPGQGTKLFF.

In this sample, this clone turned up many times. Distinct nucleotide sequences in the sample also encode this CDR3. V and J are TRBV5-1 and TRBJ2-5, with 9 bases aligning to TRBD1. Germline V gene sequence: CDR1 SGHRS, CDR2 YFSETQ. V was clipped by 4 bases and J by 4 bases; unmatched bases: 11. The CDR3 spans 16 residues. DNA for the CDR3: TGCGCCAGCAGCCCCTGGGACAGGGTGTTGTCAGAGACCCAGTACTTC. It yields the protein CASSPWDRVLSETQYF. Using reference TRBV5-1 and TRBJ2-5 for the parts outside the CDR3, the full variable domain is KAGVTQTPRYLIKTRGQQVTLSCSPISGHRSVSWYQQTPGQGLQFLFEYFSETQRNKGNFPGRFSGRQFSNSRSEMNVSTLELGDSALYLCASSPWDRVLSETQYFGPGTRLLVL.

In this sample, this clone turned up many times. CDR3 DNA sequence: TGTGCCAGCAGGGACAGCCTCTATAATTCACCCCTCCACTTT. This gives the protein CASRDSLYNSPLHF. The chain joins TRBV27 to TRBJ1-6; tentative D call: TRBD1 (6 bases). V was clipped by 6 bases and J by 3 bases, with 9 bases between them. The CDR3 totals 14 residues. From germline, CDR1 is MNHEY and CDR2 SMNVEV (reference sequence).

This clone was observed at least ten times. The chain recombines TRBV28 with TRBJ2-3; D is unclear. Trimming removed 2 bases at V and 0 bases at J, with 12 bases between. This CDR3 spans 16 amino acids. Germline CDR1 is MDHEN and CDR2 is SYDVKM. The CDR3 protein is CASSLPGLPSTDTQYF. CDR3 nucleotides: TGTGCCAGCAGTTTACCTGGCCTCCCTAGCACAGATACGCAGTATTTT.

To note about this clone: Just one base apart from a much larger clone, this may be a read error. DNA of the CDR3: TGTGCCGCCGGGACAGTTAACACCGGGGAGCTGTTTTTT. As protein: CAAGTVNTGELFF. The genes are TRBV15 and TRBJ2-2, with TRBD1 matching over 7 bases. With 11 bases clipped from V and 2 bases from J, the junction kept 5 bases outside the gene matches. This CDR3 region has 13 residues. Per germline, CDR1 LNHNV and CDR2 YYDKDF (reference sequence).

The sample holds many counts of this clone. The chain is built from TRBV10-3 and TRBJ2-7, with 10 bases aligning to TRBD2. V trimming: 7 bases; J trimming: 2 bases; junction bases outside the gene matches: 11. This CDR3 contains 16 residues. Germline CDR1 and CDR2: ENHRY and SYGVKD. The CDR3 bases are TGTGCCATCACCCAGCACCCTAGCGGGAGTACCTACGAGCAGTACTTC. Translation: CAITQHPSGSTYEQYF.

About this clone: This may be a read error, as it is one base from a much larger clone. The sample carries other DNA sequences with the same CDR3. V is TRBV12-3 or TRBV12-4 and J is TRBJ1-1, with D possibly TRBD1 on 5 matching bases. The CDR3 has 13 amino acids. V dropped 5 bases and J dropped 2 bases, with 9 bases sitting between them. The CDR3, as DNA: TGTGCCAGCAGTCCACGGGACAACACTGAAGCTTTCTTT. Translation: CASSPRDNTEAFF.

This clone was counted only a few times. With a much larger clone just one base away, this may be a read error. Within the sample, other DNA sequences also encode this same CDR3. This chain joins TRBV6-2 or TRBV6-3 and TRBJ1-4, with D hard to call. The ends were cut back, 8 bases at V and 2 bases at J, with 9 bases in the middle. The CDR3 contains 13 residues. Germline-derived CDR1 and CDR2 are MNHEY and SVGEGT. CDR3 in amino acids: CASGAYTNEKLFF. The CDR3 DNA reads TGTGCCAGCGGAGCATATACTAATGAAAAACTGTTTTTT.

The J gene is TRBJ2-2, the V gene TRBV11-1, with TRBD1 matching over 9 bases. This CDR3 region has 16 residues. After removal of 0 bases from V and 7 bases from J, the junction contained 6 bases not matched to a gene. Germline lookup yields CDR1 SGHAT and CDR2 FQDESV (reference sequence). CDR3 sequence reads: CASSLAGTGSVGELFF. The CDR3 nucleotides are TGTGCCAGCAGCTTAGCAGGGACAGGGTCAGTCGGGGAGCTGTTTTTT.

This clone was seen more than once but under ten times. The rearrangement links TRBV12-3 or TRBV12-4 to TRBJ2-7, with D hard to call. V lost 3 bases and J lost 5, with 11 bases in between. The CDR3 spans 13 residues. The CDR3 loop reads CASSLKGVHEQYF. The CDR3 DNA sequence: TGTGCCAGCAGTTTGAAGGGTGTCCACGAGCAGTACTTC.

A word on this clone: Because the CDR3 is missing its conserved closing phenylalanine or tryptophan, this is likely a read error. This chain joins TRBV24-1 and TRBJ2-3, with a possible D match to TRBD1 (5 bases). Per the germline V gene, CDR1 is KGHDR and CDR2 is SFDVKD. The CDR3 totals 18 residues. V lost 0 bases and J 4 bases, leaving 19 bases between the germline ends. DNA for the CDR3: TGTGCCACCAGTGATTTGCGGCCGTCGTACCAGGGCTCAGATACGCAGTATTTG. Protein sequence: CATSDLRPSYQGSDTQYL.